This TCR beta chain emerged from a study of PD-L1 blockade in urothelial cancer. Study-wide context: T cells were recovered from blood samples at a median of 141,255. General study findings and limits: Sub-median blood TCR clonality before treatment predicted longer survival.

Specified time point: peripheral blood 6 weeks after treatment start. About this clone itself: Its antigen is as yet unknown.

The CDR3 consists of 15 residues. Germline CDR1 LNHDA, CDR2 SQIVND (reference sequence). V was shortened by 9 bases and J by 0 bases, with 14 bases between the two germline ends. The repertoire was sequenced with immunoSEQ multiplex PCR; TCRdb's copy has only in-frame clones and lacks some. Counted here are around 40,000 clones, more than 75% occurring once; the ten biggest clones make up roughly an eighth. The source is a man aged 55 to 70 with urothelial cancer. Sample: PBMCs, taken around atezolizumab (anti-PD-L1) treatment. This sequence joins TRBV19 and TRBJ2-2; weak D call: TRBD1 (6 bases). The CDR3: CASLTGTPNTGELFF. CDR3 nucleotides: TGTGCCAGCTTAACGGGGACACCGAACACCGGGGAGCTGTTTTTT.